These T cell receptor beta chains were read from a single sample in a study of Ad26.COV2.S vaccination and SARS-CoV-2 variants. Sequencing was performed with immunoSEQ multiplex PCR; in TCRdb, only in-frame clones are kept and a portion is missing. The sample lists some 290,000 clones, more than 70% seen once, with around 1.9% in the top ten. This specimen consisted of peripheral blood, obtained in a trial of Ad26.COV2.S vaccine versus placebo. The receptors were gathered from a person aged 18 to 59 who received the Ad26.COV2.S COVID-19 vaccine or a placebo. Both conserved end residues are part of each CDR3. A D gene is named only where the DNA matches it firmly. Size is stated for part of the rows, as once, few or many counts, or as a class when the clone is expanded.

size: -; J: TRBJ2-7; V: TRBV3-1/TRBV3-2; D: -; CDR3: CASSHTDHEQYF; DNA: TGTGCCAGCAGCCATACCGACCACGAGCAGTACTTC
size: -; J: TRBJ2-7; V: TRBV9; D: TRBD2; CDR3: CASSVGPGGGSYEQYF; DNA: TGTGCCAGCAGCGTAGGGCCTGGGGGGGGTTCCTACGAGCAGTACTTC
size: -; J: TRBJ2-5; V: TRBV5-4; D: TRBD1; CDR3: CASSIYRTGGEETQYF; DNA: TGTGCCAGCAGCATTTATAGGACAGGGGGGGAAGAGACCCAGTACTTC
size: -; J: TRBJ2-7; V: TRBV9; D: -; CDR3: CASSGGGHFSYEQYF; DNA: TGTGCCAGCAGCGGTGGGGGGCATTTTTCCTACGAGCAGTACTTC
size: -; J: TRBJ1-5; V: TRBV23-1; D: -; CDR3: CASVGGSNQPQHF; DNA: TGCGCCAGCGTAGGGGGGAGCAATCAGCCCCAGCATTTT
size: few; J: TRBJ1-2; V: TRBV5-1; D: -; CDR3: CASGAKLGLNPGDGYTF; DNA: TGCGCCAGCGGGGCAAAGCTTGGATTGAATCCGGGAGATGGCTACACCTTC
size: -; J: TRBJ1-2; V: TRBV29-1; D: -; CDR3: CSVPEPTETYTF; DNA: TGCAGCGTCCCTGAACCCACAGAGACTTACACCTTC
size: -; J: TRBJ2-5; V: TRBV5-1; D: TRBD2; CDR3: CASSVERGDLETQYF; DNA: TGCGCCAGCAGCGTGGAGCGGGGGGATCTAGAGACCCAGTACTTC
size: -; J: TRBJ1-5; V: TRBV5-6; D: -; CDR3: CASSLVLPFNQPQHF; DNA: TGTGCCAGCAGCTTAGTATTGCCCTTCAATCAGCCCCAGCATTTT
size: -; J: TRBJ1-4; V: TRBV19; D: -; CDR3: CASSPGRENEKLFF; DNA: TGTGCCAGTAGTCCAGGACGGGAGAATGAAAAACTGTTTTTT
size: -; J: TRBJ1-2; V: TRBV2; D: -; CDR3: CARQGMRGFGGGYTF; DNA: TGTGCCAGACAAGGGATGAGGGGTTTCGGTGGCGGCTACACCTTC
size: -; J: TRBJ1-1; V: TRBV3-1/TRBV3-2; D: -; CDR3: CASSQDFTGKRGTEAFF; DNA: TGTGCCAGCAGCCAAGATTTTACAGGGAAGAGGGGCACTGAAGCTTTCTTT
size: -; J: TRBJ2-7; V: TRBV7-2; D: -; CDR3: CASSLAAGVRYEQYF; DNA: TGTGCCAGCAGCTTAGCCGCCGGGGTGAGGTACGAGCAGTACTTC
size: -; J: TRBJ1-4; V: TRBV7-2; D: TRBD1; CDR3: CASSLDVGTGNPTNEKLFF; DNA: TGTGCCAGCAGCTTAGATGTGGGGACAGGGAACCCAACTAATGAAAAACTGTTTTTT
size: -; J: TRBJ2-2; V: TRBV7-6; D: -; CDR3: CASSSYRVGNTGELFF; DNA: TGTGCCAGCAGCTCCTACAGGGTAGGGAACACCGGGGAGCTGTTTTTT
size: -; J: TRBJ2-3; V: TRBV7-7; D: TRBD2; CDR3: CASSASGGGYDTQYF; DNA: TGTGCTAGCAGTGCTAGCGGAGGAGGCTACGATACGCAGTATTTT
size: -; J: TRBJ2-3; V: TRBV6-1; D: TRBD2; CDR3: CASSGLAGGPPDTQYF; DNA: TGTGCCAGCAGTGGGCTAGCGGGGGGGCCACCAGATACGCAGTATTTT
size: once; J: TRBJ2-1; V: TRBV7-6; D: -; CDR3: CASSGQLSSYNEQFF; DNA: TGTGCCAGCAGCGGACAGCTGAGCTCCTACAATGAGCAGTTCTTC
size: -; J: TRBJ1-4; V: TRBV9; D: TRBD1; CDR3: CASSVDRGNEKLFF; DNA: TGTGCCAGCAGCGTGGACAGGGGGAATGAAAAACTGTTTTTT
size: -; J: TRBJ2-1; V: TRBV30; D: -; CDR3: CAWNRGGGYNEQFF; DNA: TGTGCCTGGAACCGGGGAGGGGGTTACAATGAGCAGTTCTTC
size: -; J: TRBJ2-6; V: TRBV11-2; D: TRBD1; CDR3: CASSLDGVRGLSAGANVLTF; DNA: TGTGCCAGCAGCTTAGATGGGGTCAGGGGGCTTTCGGCTGGGGCCAACGTCCTGACTTTC
size: -; J: TRBJ1-2; V: TRBV4-2; D: TRBD1; CDR3: CASSQDPAGTGMLNYGYTF; DNA: TGTGCCAGCAGCCAAGATCCTGCCGGGACAGGGATGTTAAACTATGGCTACACCTTC
size: -; J: TRBJ2-1; V: TRBV6-5; D: -; CDR3: CASTVESYNEQFF; DNA: TGTGCCAGTACAGTTGAGTCTTACAATGAGCAGTTCTTC
size: -; J: TRBJ1-4; V: TRBV27; D: TRBD1; CDR3: CASSIGQGKLFF; DNA: TGTGCCAGCAGTATCGGACAGGGCAAACTGTTTTTT
size: -; J: TRBJ1-4; V: TRBV5-4; D: TRBD1; CDR3: CASSSPLDRVSGKLFF; DNA: TGTGCCAGCAGCTCCCCCTTGGACAGGGTGTCTGGAAAACTGTTTTTT
size: -; J: TRBJ1-1; V: TRBV6-5; D: -; CDR3: CAILSKCTEAFF; DNA: TGTGCCATCCTCTCCAAATGCACTGAAGCTTTCTTT